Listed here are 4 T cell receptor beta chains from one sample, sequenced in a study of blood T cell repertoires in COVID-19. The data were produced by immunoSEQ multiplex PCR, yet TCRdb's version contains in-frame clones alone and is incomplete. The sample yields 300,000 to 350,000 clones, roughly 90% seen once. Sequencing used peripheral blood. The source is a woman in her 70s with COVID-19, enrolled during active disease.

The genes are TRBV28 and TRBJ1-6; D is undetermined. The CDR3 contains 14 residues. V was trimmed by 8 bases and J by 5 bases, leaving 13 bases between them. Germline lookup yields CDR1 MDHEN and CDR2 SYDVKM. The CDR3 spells CASSSGSNNSPLHF. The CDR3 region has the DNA TGTGCCAGCTCCTCCGGGTCGAATAATTCACCCCTCCACTTT.

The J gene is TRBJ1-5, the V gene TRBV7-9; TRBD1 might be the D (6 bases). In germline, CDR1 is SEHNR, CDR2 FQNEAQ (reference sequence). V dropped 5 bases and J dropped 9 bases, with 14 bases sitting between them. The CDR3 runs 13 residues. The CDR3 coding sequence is TGTGCCAGCAGCCAGGACAGTTATGCGCCCCAGCATTTT. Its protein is CASSQDSYAPQHF. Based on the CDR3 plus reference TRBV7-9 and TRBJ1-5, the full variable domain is DTGVSQNPRHKITKRGQNVTFRCDPISEHNRLYWYRQTLGQGPEFLTYFQNEAQLEKSRLLSDRFSAERPKGSFSTLEIQRTEQGDSAMYLCASSQDSYAPQHFGDGTRLSIL.

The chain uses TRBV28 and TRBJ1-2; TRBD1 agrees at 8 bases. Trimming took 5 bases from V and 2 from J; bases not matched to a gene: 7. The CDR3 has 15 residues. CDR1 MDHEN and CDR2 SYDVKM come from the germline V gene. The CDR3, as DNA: TGTGCCAGCAGTCGAAGGACAGGGTGGAACTATGGCTACACCTTC. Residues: CASSRRTGWNYGYTF.

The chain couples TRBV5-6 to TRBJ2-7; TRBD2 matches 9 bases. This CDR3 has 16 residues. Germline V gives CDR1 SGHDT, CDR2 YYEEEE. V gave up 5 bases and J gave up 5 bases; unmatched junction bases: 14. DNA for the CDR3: TGTGCCAGCAGTTGGCCTTGGCGGGGGGGCCCCGACGAGCAGTACTTC. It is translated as CASSWPWRGGPDEQYF.